One and the same sample provided the 3 T cell receptor beta chains below, sequenced in a study of T cell responses to AZD1222 COVID-19 vaccine. Data came from immunoSEQ multiplex PCR; TCRdb stores just in-frame clones and leaves some out. The data hold about 150,000 clones, with approximately 87% observed a single time. The source was peripheral blood, collected on day 0 of MenACWY control vaccination. All receptors come from an adult in good health.

The chain uses TRBV5-1 and TRBJ2-7, with TRBD2 as a possible D gene (6 bases). CDR1 and CDR2 (germline): SGHRS, YFSETQ. Trimming took off 0 bases at V and 0 bases at J, with 13 bases between the two ends. The CDR3 has 16 amino acids. The CDR3 nucleotides read TGCGCCAGCAGCTTGGGGGCTAGCGAATCCTCCTACGAGCAGTACTTC. It codes for CASSLGASESSYEQYF.

V gene TRBV5-6 combines with J gene TRBJ1-1, with D possibly matching TRBD1 (5 bases). The V and J ends lost 3 bases and 7 bases respectively, with 10 bases between them. The CDR3 totals 12 residues. The germline V gene encodes CDR1 SGHDT and CDR2 YYEEEE. The CDR3 sequence: CASSSRGFEAFF. The DNA for the CDR3 is TGTGCCAGCAGCTCCCGGGGCTTTGAAGCTTTCTTT.

The rearrangement joins TRBV10-3 to TRBJ2-1; 10 bases agree with TRBD2. The CDR3 covers 15 residues. V was pared by 4 bases and J by 4 bases, with 4 bases of the junction left unmatched. Germline CDR1 reads ENHRY; CDR2 reads SYGVKD. Here the CDR3 DNA reads TGTGCCATCAGTGGGACTAGCGGATTGTACAATGAGCAGTTCTTC. Encoded protein: CAISGTSGLYNEQFF.